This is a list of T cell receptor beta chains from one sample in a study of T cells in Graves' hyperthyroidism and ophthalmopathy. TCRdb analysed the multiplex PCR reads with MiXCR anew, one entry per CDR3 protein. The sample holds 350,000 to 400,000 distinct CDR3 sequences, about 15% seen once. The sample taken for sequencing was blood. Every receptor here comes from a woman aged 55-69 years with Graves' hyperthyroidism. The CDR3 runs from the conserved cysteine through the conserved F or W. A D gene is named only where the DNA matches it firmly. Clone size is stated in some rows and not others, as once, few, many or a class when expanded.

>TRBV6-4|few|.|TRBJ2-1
TGTGCCAGCAGTGACTCTAGAGCGACCTACAATGAGCAGTTCTTC
CASSDSRATYNEQFF
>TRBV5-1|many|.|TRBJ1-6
TGCGCCAGCAGCTTGGGGGGGGCAAGTTCACCCCTCCACTTT
CASSLGGASSPLHF
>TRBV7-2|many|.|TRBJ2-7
TGTGCCAGCAGCTTAAGTGCGGGAAGGGAATACGAGCAGTACTTC
CASSLSAGREYEQYF
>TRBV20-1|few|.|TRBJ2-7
TGCAGTGCTAGACCCGGGGCAAAGCCCTACGAGCAGTACTTC
CSARPGAKPYEQYF
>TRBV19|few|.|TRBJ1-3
TGTGCCAGTAGTATAAACTCGGGTCTCTCTGGAAACACCATATATTTT
CASSINSGLSGNTIYF
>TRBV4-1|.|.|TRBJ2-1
TGCGCCAGCAGCCAATCCGACCCAGCCCAGGGCGGTGAGCAGTTCTTC
CASSQSDPAQGGEQFF
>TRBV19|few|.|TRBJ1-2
TGTGCCAGCTCCGGTTCGCAGAATTATGGCTACACCTTC
CASSGSQNYGYTF
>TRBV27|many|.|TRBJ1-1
TGTGCCAGCAGGTTAACCGGTTACACTGAAGCTTTCTTT
CASRLTGYTEAFF
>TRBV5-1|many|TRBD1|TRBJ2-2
TGCGCCAGCAGCGGGGACAGGGGGCGCCGAACCGGGGAGCTGTTTTTT
CASSGDRGRRTGELFF
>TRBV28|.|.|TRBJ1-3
TGTGCCAGCAGTTCTACAGAGGACGGCTCTGGAAACACCATATATTTT
CASSSTEDGSGNTIYF
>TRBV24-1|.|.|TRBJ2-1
TGTGCCACCAGTGATCCGTTAGCGGTTGAGCAGTTCTTC
CATSDPLAVEQFF
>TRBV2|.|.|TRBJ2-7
TGTGCCAGCAGTGAAGGAGGTGCGGATACCTACGAGCAGTACTTC
CASSEGGADTYEQYF
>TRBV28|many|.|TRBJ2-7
TGTGCCAGCCAGGACTACGAGCAGTACTTC
CASQDYEQYF
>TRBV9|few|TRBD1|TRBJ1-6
TGTGCCAGCAGCGTAGACGGACAGGGGGCCTCAAATTCACCCCTCCACTTT
CASSVDGQGASNSPLHF
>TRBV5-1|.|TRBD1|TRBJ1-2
TGCGCCAGCAGCACTGGACAGGGTTCAAATGGCTACACCTTC
CASSTGQGSNGYTF
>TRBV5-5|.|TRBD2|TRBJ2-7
TGTGCCAGCAGCTTGGCTAGCGGGGAATACGAGCAGTACTTC
CASSLASGEYEQYF
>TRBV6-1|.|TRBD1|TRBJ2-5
TGTGCCAGCATCCAGGGCAGGGGGCAAGAGACCCAGTACTTC
CASIQGRGQETQYF
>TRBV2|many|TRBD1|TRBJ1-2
TGTGCCAGCAGTCCGACAGGGAGATACTATGGCTACACCTTC
CASSPTGRYYGYTF
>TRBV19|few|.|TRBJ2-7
TGTGCCAGTACGTCCTACGAGCAGTACTTC
CASTSYEQYF
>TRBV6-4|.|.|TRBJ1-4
TGTGCCAGCAGTCAACAGGCGGGTGAAAAACTGTTTTTT
CASSQQAGEKLFF
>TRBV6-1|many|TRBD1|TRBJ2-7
TGTGCCAGCATCCCTCAGGGGACAGAGAACTACGAGCAGTACTTC
CASIPQGTENYEQYF
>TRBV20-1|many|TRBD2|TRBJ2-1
TGCAGTGCTAGGGGCCCTAGCGGGAGATACAATGAGCAGTTCTTC
CSARGPSGRYNEQFF
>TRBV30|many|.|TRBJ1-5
TGTGCCTGGAGTGTAGGTGCCTATAGCAATCAGCCCCAGCATTTT
CAWSVGAYSNQPQHF
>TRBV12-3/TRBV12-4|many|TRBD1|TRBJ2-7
TGTGCCAGCAGTCCCCCTTGGGACAGCTCCTACGAGCAGTACTTC
CASSPPWDSSYEQYF
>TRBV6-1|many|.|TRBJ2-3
TGTGCCAGCAGGCCCGACTTGGATACGCAGTATTTT
CASRPDLDTQYF
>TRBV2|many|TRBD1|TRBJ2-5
TGTGCCAGCAGTGACCTATTGACAGGGCAAGAGACCCAGTACTTC
CASSDLLTGQETQYF
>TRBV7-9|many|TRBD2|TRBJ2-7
TGTGCCACAAGTAGCGGGAGAAGTTACGAGCAGTACTTC
CATSSGRSYEQYF
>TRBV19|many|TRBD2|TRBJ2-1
TGTGCCAGTACCCGGGGGCGAAGTAGCGGGAGTGGCAATGAGCAGTTCTTC
CASTRGRSSGSGNEQFF
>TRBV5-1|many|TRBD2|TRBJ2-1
TGCGCCAGCAGCCCTAAGACGGTAGCGGGGACCTACAATGAGCAGTTCTTC
CASSPKTVAGTYNEQFF
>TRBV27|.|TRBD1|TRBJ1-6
TGTGCCACCCGACAGGGATGGAATTCACCCCTCCACTTT
CATRQGWNSPLHF
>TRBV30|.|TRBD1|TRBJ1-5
TGTGCCTGGAGTCAGGGGGCTGGAAGCAATCAGCCCCAGCATTTT
CAWSQGAGSNQPQHF